Sequencing of this T cell receptor (beta chain) was carried out in a study of monozygotic twins with inflammatory bowel disease. Study-level points and caveats: Other individuals had fewer clonotypes in common with IBD patients than with healthy twins, especially with disease activity. Immunosuppressive treatments differing between patients may have added repertoire variability.

TCRdb reprocessed the 5' RACE reads, with one entry per CDR3 protein and no DNA. This repertoire includes about 150,000 distinct CDR3 sequences. Concerning this clonotype: The antigen is not known.

The sequence derives from a human donor with ulcerative colitis or Crohn's disease, or a healthy co-twin of an affected twin (not recorded which). The sequenced sample was blood.

The CDR3 sequence: CASSQDGQRNQPQHF. J is TRBJ1-5 and V is TRBV5-1. Looked up from germline, CDR1 is SGHRS and CDR2 is YFSETQ. The CDR3 is 15 amino acids.